This TCR beta chain came from a study of cytomegalovirus exposure and HLA in healthy donors. It was with 60 Vbeta and 13 Jbeta primers that the PCR ran. Assay used: immunoSEQ multiplex PCR; TCRdb lists only in-frame clones, some missing. The sample shows 100,000 to 150,000 clones, under 12% of them seen only once. Germline V gene data show CDR1 as DFQATT and CDR2 as SNEGSKA (reference sequence). The CDR3 consists of 11 residues. Between the trimmed V and J ends, which lost 3 bases and 4 bases, there was a span of 5 bases. Study results and limitations: Productive rates of about 87% or about 30% were seen for most TCR beta V segments in an earlier analysis. In a later analysis, HLA-C alleles had the fewest associated TCRs, DRB1 alleles the most.

This clone was detected only a few times. Its antigen remains unknown. The receptor comes from a woman younger than 30 in good health and CMV-seropositive. The chain couples TRBV20-1 to TRBJ2-3; D gene ambiguous. Input material: PBMCs. The DNA for the CDR3 is TGCAGTGCTAGGGCCCCAGATACGCAGTATTTT. Protein product: CSARAPDTQYF.